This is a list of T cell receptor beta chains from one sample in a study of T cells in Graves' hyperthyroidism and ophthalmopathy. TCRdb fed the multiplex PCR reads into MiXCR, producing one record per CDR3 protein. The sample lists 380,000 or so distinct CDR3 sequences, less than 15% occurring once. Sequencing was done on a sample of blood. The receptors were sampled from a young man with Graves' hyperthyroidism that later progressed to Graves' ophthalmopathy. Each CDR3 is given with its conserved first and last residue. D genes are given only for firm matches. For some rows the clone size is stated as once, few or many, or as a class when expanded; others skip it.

CASSLLGQGFYEQYF,TGTGCCAGCAGTTTACTAGGACAGGGATTTTACGAGCAGTACTTC,TRBD1,few,TRBJ2-7,TRBV27
CASSPTGAGYEQYF,TGTGCCAGCAGTCCGACAGGGGCGGGGTACGAGCAGTACTTC,TRBD1,once,TRBJ2-7,TRBV28
CAWKRYEQYF,TGTGCCTGGAAACGATACGAGCAGTACTTC,.,many,TRBJ2-7,TRBV30
CASSLVGGGTITDTQYF,TGTGCCAGCAGCTTAGTTGGCGGGGGGACAATCACAGATACGCAGTATTTT,TRBD2,many,TRBJ2-3,TRBV11-2
CASSLRNSGAYEQYF,TGTGCCAGCAGCTTACGGAATAGCGGGGCCTACGAGCAGTACTTC,TRBD2,many,TRBJ2-7,TRBV7-8
CATSRMPTNEKLFF,TGTGCCACCAGCAGGATGCCAACTAATGAAAAACTGTTTTTT,.,few,TRBJ1-4,TRBV15
CASSIDGPNQPQHF,TGTGCCAGTAGTATAGATGGCCCAAATCAGCCCCAGCATTTT,.,.,TRBJ1-5,TRBV19
CASSLAASDYYGYTF,TGTGCCAGCAGCTTGGCAGCCAGCGACTACTATGGCTACACCTTC,.,.,TRBJ1-2,TRBV5-5
CAIRLGQGTYEQYF,TGTGCCATCAGGTTAGGACAGGGAACCTACGAGCAGTACTTC,TRBD1,.,TRBJ2-7,TRBV10-3
CASSPGGVTNSPLHF,TGTGCCAGCTCACCGGGGGGAGTCACTAATTCACCCCTCCACTTT,.,few,TRBJ1-6,TRBV18
CASSFHTGTDTQYF,TGCGCCAGCAGCTTCCACACTGGTACGGATACGCAGTATTTT,.,many,TRBJ2-3,TRBV5-1
CSARPAGGLTDTQYF,TGCAGTGCTAGACCAGCGGGGGGGCTGACAGATACGCAGTATTTT,TRBD2,few,TRBJ2-3,TRBV20-1
CASSLAGDRGGNQPQHF,TGTGCCAGCAGCTTAGCGGGGGACAGGGGCGGGAATCAGCCCCAGCATTTT,TRBD1,many,TRBJ1-5,TRBV7-8
CASSILGQGGGRGETQYF,TGTGCCAGTAGTATTCTGGGACAGGGAGGGGGTCGTGGTGAGACCCAGTACTTC,TRBD1,.,TRBJ2-5,TRBV19
CASSLGGSLIGTQYF,TGTGCCAGCAGCTTGGGCGGGAGCCTGATAGGGACCCAGTACTTC,TRBD2,many,TRBJ2-5,TRBV5-5
CASSLGLQYEQYF,TGTGCCAGCAGCTTAGGACTACAGTACGAGCAGTACTTC,.,few,TRBJ2-7,TRBV11-2
CASSYDRYTDTQYF,TGTGCCAGCAGTTATGACCGTTACACAGATACGCAGTATTTT,.,many,TRBJ2-3,TRBV6-1
CASSSRGIEAFF,TGTGCCAGCAGCTCCAGGGGGATTGAAGCTTTCTTT,TRBD1,many,TRBJ1-1,TRBV7-9
CSSGGYQETQYF,TGCAGCTCCGGGGGGTACCAAGAGACCCAGTACTTC,TRBD2,.,TRBJ2-5,TRBV29-1
CSARDLGQGANNSPLHF,TGCAGTGCTAGAGACCTCGGACAGGGGGCTAATAATTCACCCCTCCACTTT,TRBD1,.,TRBJ1-6,TRBV20-1
CSPGQGETQYF,TGCAGTCCGGGACAGGGTGAGACCCAGTACTTC,TRBD1,many,TRBJ2-5,TRBV20-1
CSASPRDRDSYEQYF,TGCAGTGCTAGCCCACGGGACAGGGATTCCTACGAGCAGTACTTC,TRBD1,.,TRBJ2-7,TRBV20-1
CASSLDGAILQDEQFF,TGCGCCAGCAGCTTGGATGGGGCGATATTACAAGATGAGCAGTTCTTC,.,.,TRBJ2-1,TRBV5-1
CSAGLPPSYEQYF,TGCAGTGCAGGACTCCCTCCCTCCTACGAGCAGTACTTC,.,.,TRBJ2-7,TRBV20-1
CASSLTESETQYF,TGTGCCAGCAGCTTGACGGAATCGGAGACCCAGTACTTC,.,.,TRBJ2-5,TRBV7-8
CASSSHRYTNTGELFF,TGTGCCAGCAGTTCCCACCGGTATACGAACACCGGGGAGCTGTTTTTT,.,many,TRBJ2-2,TRBV28
CASRLDPKIAKNIQYF,TGTGCCAGCCGCCTGGACCCCAAAATAGCCAAAAACATTCAGTACTTC,.,many,TRBJ2-4,TRBV2
CASSPGTRGAPIYF,TGTGCCAGCAGTCCCGGGACACGCGGTGCACCCATATATTTT,.,many,TRBJ1-3,TRBV7-3
CSARLIGRGYGYTF,TGCAGTGCTAGACTGATTGGTCGGGGTTATGGCTACACCTTC,.,many,TRBJ1-2,TRBV20-1
CASSDPGTTEAFF,TGCGCCAGCAGTGACCCAGGGACCACTGAAGCTTTCTTT,.,many,TRBJ1-1,TRBV10-1
CASTLSGNNEQFF,TGTGCCAGCACCTTAAGCGGCAACAATGAGCAGTTCTTC,.,many,TRBJ2-1,TRBV6-1
CASSSPRNGPGANEQFF,TGTGCCAGCAGCTCTCCCCGAAACGGCCCAGGGGCCAATGAGCAGTTCTTC,.,many,TRBJ2-1,TRBV7-3
CASSEGQGVSGYTF,TGTGCCAGCAGCGAGGGACAGGGGGTATCTGGCTACACCTTC,TRBD1,few,TRBJ1-2,TRBV25-1
CASSPDTGYGYTF,TGTGCCAGCAGTCCGGACACCGGCTATGGCTACACCTTC,.,few,TRBJ1-2,TRBV6-1
CSASRQGSETQYF,TGCAGTGCTAGCCGGCAGGGGTCCGAGACCCAGTACTTC,.,.,TRBJ2-5,TRBV20-1
CASSEAKSSGGETQYF,TGTGCCAGCAGTGAAGCGAAGTCTAGCGGGGGGGAGACCCAGTACTTC,TRBD2,many,TRBJ2-5,TRBV2
CAWASSYNSPLHF,TGTGCCTGGGCTAGCTCCTATAATTCACCCCTCCACTTT,.,few,TRBJ1-6,TRBV30
CASSRSRGAINEQFF,TGCGCCAGCAGCAGGTCGCGGGGGGCCATCAATGAGCAGTTCTTC,TRBD2,.,TRBJ2-1,TRBV5-1
CASSIRRAAQPQHF,TGTGCCAGCAGTATCCGTCGGGCAGCTCAGCCCCAGCATTTT,.,many,TRBJ1-5,TRBV12-3/TRBV12-4
CASSYGTETYEQYF,TGTGCCAGCAGCTACGGGACAGAAACCTACGAGCAGTACTTC,TRBD1,few,TRBJ2-7,TRBV5-6
CASSQEGVGSNRYEQYF,TGTGCCAGCAGCCAAGAGGGAGTAGGGTCGAATCGCTACGAGCAGTACTTC,.,few,TRBJ2-7,TRBV3-1
CASSAISHTGELFF,TGTGCCAGCAGCGCTATAAGTCACACCGGGGAGCTGTTTTTT,.,few,TRBJ2-2,TRBV7-7
CASSLAVTSGGDTQYF,TGCGCCAGCAGCTTGGCCGTAACTAGCGGGGGGGATACGCAGTATTTT,TRBD2,many,TRBJ2-3,TRBV5-1
CASTRTLTGTNLLKGNEKLFF,TGTGCCAGCACTCGTACCCTTACCGGGACGAATTTATTGAAGGGAAATGAAAAACTGTTTTTT,.,.,TRBJ1-4,TRBV27
CASSRQGLAIGVNTEAFF,TGTGCCAGCAGTCGACAGGGGTTGGCAATTGGAGTGAACACTGAAGCTTTCTTT,TRBD1,many,TRBJ1-1,TRBV28
CVSSRTGGNQETQYF,TGTGTCAGCAGCAGGACAGGGGGCAACCAAGAGACCCAGTACTTC,TRBD1,once,TRBJ2-5,TRBV6-1
CAWSVVRGRAFF,TGTGCCTGGAGTGTCGTCAGGGGGCGAGCTTTCTTT,TRBD1,many,TRBJ1-1,TRBV30
CASSPERATDTQYF,TGCGCCAGCAGCCCGGAAAGGGCCACAGATACGCAGTATTTT,.,.,TRBJ2-3,TRBV5-1
CASSHWPNTGELFF,TGCGCCAGCAGCCACTGGCCGAACACCGGGGAGCTGTTTTTT,.,.,TRBJ2-2,TRBV4-1